The next 17 T cell receptor beta chains were all read from a single sample in a study of radiation and T cells in renal cell carcinoma. The repertoire was sequenced with immunoSEQ multiplex PCR; TCRdb's copy has only in-frame clones and lacks some. The sample includes some 100,000 clones, 65% to 85% of them seen just once. Noted time point: baseline pretreatment blood. Treatment: 15 Gy SBRT to primary tumor, nephrectomy 4 weeks later. Sequences were derived from blood, sampled from a patient whose treatment included radiotherapy and nephrectomy. The receptors come from a man between 60 and 70 years old with renal cell carcinoma.

This chain uses TRBV6-5 with TRBJ2-7; D call uncertain. The CDR3 has 15 residues. Germline V gives CDR1 MNHEY, CDR2 SVGAGI. Trimming took 0 bases from V and 3 from J, leaving 12 bases between them. In DNA, the CDR3 is TGTGCCAGCAGTTACTCGACCGATTCTTACTACGAGCAGTACTTC. Its protein product is CASSYSTDSYYEQYF.

The V call is TRBV5-1, the J call TRBJ2-2; D remains unclear. The V and J ends lost 2 bases and 1 base respectively, with 6 bases between them. This CDR3 has 14 amino acids. Germline CDR1 and CDR2: SGHRS and YFSETQ. Written as DNA, the CDR3 is TGCGCCAGCAGCTTCACTGAGAACACCGGGGAGCTGTTTTTT. Encoded protein: CASSFTENTGELFF. Looking up the rest from reference TRBV5-1 and TRBJ2-2 gives the full variable domain: KAGVTQTPRYLIKTRGQQVTLSCSPISGHRSVSWYQQTPGQGLQFLFEYFSETQRNKGNFPGRFSGRQFSNSRSEMNVSTLELGDSALYLCASSFTENTGELFFGEGSRLTVL.

The rearrangement joins TRBV10-3 to TRBJ1-1, with TRBD1 matching 8 bases. CDR1 is ENHRY and CDR2 is SYGVKD in the germline V gene. With 6 bases clipped from V and 7 bases from J, the junction kept 4 bases outside the gene matches. This CDR3 contains 12 residues. CDR3 bases: TGTGCCATCAGGGACAGGGATATTGAAGCTTTCTTT. Encoded protein: CAIRDRDIEAFF.

This clone was seen once. V usage is TRBV7-3 and J usage is TRBJ2-1, with 11 bases that match TRBD2. V dropped 4 bases and J dropped 7; count of bases not matched to a gene: 6. CDR1 and CDR2 (germline): SGHTA, FQGTGA. The CDR3 spans 15 residues. The CDR3 here is CASSSTSGRQNEQFF. CDR3 sequence (DNA): TGTGCCAGCAGCTCCACTAGCGGGAGACAGAATGAGCAGTTCTTC.

The genes are TRBV5-4 and TRBJ2-3, with TRBD1 identical over 9 bases. After removal of 10 bases from V and 2 bases from J, the junction contained 14 bases not matched to a gene. Germline V gene data show CDR1 as SGHNT and CDR2 as YYREEE (reference sequence). The CDR3 is made up of 16 amino acids. The CDR3 is CAGLYRGLGYTDTQYF. As DNA, the CDR3 is TGTGCCGGGCTATACAGGGGGCTTGGCTACACAGATACGCAGTATTTT.

The DNA of the CDR3 is TGTGCCAGCAGACACGGGGTCGGCAATCAGCCCCAGCATTTT. It encodes CASRHGVGNQPQHF. The genes are TRBV6-1 and TRBJ1-5; D gene uncertain. Germline CDR1 and CDR2: MNHNS and SASEGT. With 6 bases removed from V and 2 bases from J, the gap between germline ends came to 11 bases. The CDR3 has 14 residues.

The chain uses TRBV7-9 and TRBJ2-4, with D hard to call. CDR3 size: 14 residues. Trimming shortened V by 5 bases and J by 0 bases, and 8 bases separated the two germline ends. The germline V gene encodes CDR1 SEHNR and CDR2 FQNEAQ (reference sequence). CDR3 protein: CASSPSRAKNIQYF. CDR3 DNA: TGTGCCAGCAGCCCGAGTCGAGCCAAAAACATTCAGTACTTC.

V gene TRBV2 combines with J gene TRBJ1-2; D is unclear. The germline CDR1 and CDR2 sequences are SNHLY and FYNNEI. This CDR3 contains 12 residues. Trimming removed 7 bases from V and 5 bases from J, with 11 bases in between. CDR3 sequence reads: CASTIQYYGYTF. For the CDR3, the DNA is TGTGCCAGCACCATACAGTATTATGGCTACACCTTC.

V and J are TRBV10-3 and TRBJ2-2; 13 positions agree with TRBD2. Losses at the gene ends were 9 bases for V and 4 bases for J; bases not matched to a gene: 2. The CDR3 runs to 14 residues. In germline, CDR1 is ENHRY, CDR2 SYGVKD. CDR3 sequence (DNA): TGTGCCATTCGACTAGCGGGGGGCACCGGGGAGCTGTTTTTT. It translates to CAIRLAGGTGELFF.

V and J are TRBV6-1 and TRBJ2-1, with 10 bases matching TRBD1. The CDR3 consists of 13 residues. V lost 7 bases and J lost 6; bases outside the gene matches: 3. Germline lookup yields CDR1 MNHNS and CDR2 SASEGT. The CDR3 region has the DNA TGTGCCAGCACTAGGGACAGGGGCAATGAGCAGTTCTTC. It encodes CASTRDRGNEQFF.

The J gene is TRBJ2-4, the V gene TRBV19; D gene uncertain. V shed 3 bases and J shed 0 bases, with 9 bases lying between them. Germline CDR1 reads LNHDA; CDR2 reads SQIVND (reference sequence). CDR3 length: 15 residues. CDR3: CASSITGLAKNIQYF. Here the CDR3 DNA reads TGTGCCAGTAGTATTACCGGGCTAGCCAAAAACATTCAGTACTTC.

This clone was observed a handful of times. The chain recombines TRBV28 with TRBJ1-2, with D uncertain. The CDR3 runs to 13 residues. Germline V lookup: CDR1 MDHEN, CDR2 SYDVKM. V shed 6 bases and J shed 5 bases, with 13 bases lying between them. The CDR3 region is CASRGDRVYGYTF. The CDR3 DNA is TGTGCCAGCAGAGGAGATAGGGTATATGGCTACACCTTC.

V and J are TRBV7-3 and TRBJ2-7; the D gene is possibly TRBD2 (6 bases). In germline, CDR1 is SGHTA, CDR2 FQGTGA. This CDR3 is 12 amino acids long. Trimming left V 5 bases short and J 7 bases short, with 12 bases between. In DNA form, the CDR3 reads TGTGCCAGCAGCCGGGAGACTGGGGAGCAGTACTTC. This gives the protein CASSRETGEQYF.

This sequence joins TRBV27 and TRBJ2-4, with D possibly matching TRBD2 (6 bases). V dropped 6 bases and J dropped 0 bases, with 12 bases sitting between them. The CDR3 extends over 15 amino acids. Per germline, CDR1 MNHEY and CDR2 SMNVEV (reference sequence). In nucleotides, the CDR3 is TGTGCCAGCAGGGCCGGAGGGGTAGCCAAAAACATTCAGTACTTC. This sequence encodes CASRAGGVAKNIQYF.

J is TRBJ1-2 and V is TRBV5-4; 7 nucleotides align to TRBD1. V was clipped by 0 bases and J by 13 bases; unmatched bases: 9. The CDR3 extends over 13 amino acids. CDR1 is SGHNT and CDR2 is YYREEE in the germline V gene (reference sequence). The CDR3 bases are TGTGCCAGCAGCTTGGGACAGGGCGTCCTGCTCACCTTC. Translating it yields CASSLGQGVLLTF.

V and J are TRBV5-1 and TRBJ2-7, with 12 bases lining up with TRBD2. The germline gives CDR1 SGHRS, CDR2 YFSETQ. The CDR3 has 16 residues. V gave up 2 bases and J gave up 0 bases; unmatched junction bases: 3. In DNA form, the CDR3 reads TGCGCCAGCAGCTTCACTAGCGGGAGGTCCTCCTACGAGCAGTACTTC. It translates to CASSFTSGRSSYEQYF. Complete variable domain (other parts from reference TRBV5-1 and TRBJ2-7): KAGVTQTPRYLIKTRGQQVTLSCSPISGHRSVSWYQQTPGQGLQFLFEYFSETQRNKGNFPGRFSGRQFSNSRSEMNVSTLELGDSALYLCASSFTSGRSSYEQYFGPGTRLTVT.

This chain links TRBV18 with TRBJ1-1; 7 nucleotides agree with TRBD1. J was trimmed by 1 base and V by 8 bases; bases with no gene match: 7. There are 14 residues in the CDR3. The germline V gene has CDR1 KGHSH and CDR2 LQKENI. CDR3 nucleotide sequence: TGTGCCAGCAATCAGGGGGGGCCGAACACTGAAGCTTTCTTT. As protein: CASNQGGPNTEAFF.